Reported below is one T cell receptor (beta chain). This record belongs to a study of blood T cell repertoires in COVID-19. About the study: The samples span acute and convalescent COVID-19 from the United States, Italy and Spain. Sources were T cells, B-cell-depleted T cells, or PBMCs; the material itself was cDNA or gDNA.

Data came from immunoSEQ multiplex PCR; TCRdb stores just in-frame clones and leaves some out. Among more than 200,000 clones, roughly nine tenths were seen once, and the ten largest hold just under 6.5%. V gave up 6 bases and J gave up 6 bases; unmatched junction bases: 2. The CDR3 runs to 14 residues. CDR1 is MDHEN and CDR2 is SYDVKM in the germline V gene. The origin of this receptor is a woman aged 25 to 39 with acute COVID-19. Input material: PBMCs or T cells enriched from blood (not recorded which). The rearrangement links TRBV28 to TRBJ1-6; 10 nucleotides align to TRBD1. DNA of the CDR3: TGTGCCAGCAGGGACAGGGGGAGTAATTCACCCCTCCACTTT. This encodes CASRDRGSNSPLHF.